The 20 T cell receptor beta chains given below trace back to one sample, sequenced in a study of blood T cell repertoires in COVID-19. The data were produced by immunoSEQ multiplex PCR, yet TCRdb's version contains in-frame clones alone and is incomplete. This table holds some 150,000 clones, approximately 88% found once. The sequenced sample was peripheral blood. The receptors were sampled from a woman aged 60-75 years who had recovered from COVID-19.

The rearrangement uses TRBV5-1 and TRBJ2-5, with TRBD1 matching over 8 bases. The J segment lost 3 bases and the V segment lost 0 bases, leaving 7 bases of the junction unmatched. This CDR3 comprises 16 residues. The germline gives CDR1 SGHRS, CDR2 YFSETQ. The DNA of the CDR3 is TGCGCCAGCAGCTTGGCAACAGCAGGGGGCGAAGAGACCCAGTACTTC. Amino acid sequence: CASSLATAGGEETQYF.

The chain recombines TRBV27 with TRBJ2-5, with 7 bases aligning to TRBD1. The V segment lost 3 bases and the J segment 2 bases; nucleotides outside the gene matches: 6. Germline values: CDR1 MNHEY, CDR2 SMNVEV (reference sequence). This CDR3 contains 15 residues. CDR3 DNA sequence: TGTGCCAGCAGTTTGCTGGGGACAGATCAAGAGACCCAGTACTTC. Translated: CASSLLGTDQETQYF.

V is TRBV7-9 and J is TRBJ1-2; D may be TRBD1 (6 bases). Germline lookup yields CDR1 SEHNR and CDR2 FQNEAQ (reference sequence). This CDR3 contains 15 residues. V was pared by 3 bases and J by 3 bases, with 14 bases between. The CDR3 loop reads CASSFQQGGDYGYTF. The CDR3 DNA sequence: TGTGCCAGCAGCTTTCAACAGGGAGGGGACTATGGCTACACCTTC.

This rearrangement joins TRBV5-1 to TRBJ1-6; tentatively, D is TRBD1 (6 bases). The germline V gene has CDR1 SGHRS and CDR2 YFSETQ. Between the trimmed V and J ends, which lost 2 bases and 8 bases, there was a span of 17 bases. The CDR3 sequence is 16 residues long. CDR3 nucleotide sequence: TGCGCCAGCAGCTTTCAAACAGGGCTTCGGGATTCACCCCTCCACTTT. It specifies CASSFQTGLRDSPLHF.

This chain links TRBV27 with TRBJ2-4; tentative D call: TRBD1 (6 bases). The V gene's germline CDR1 is MNHEY and CDR2 SMNVEV (reference sequence). The CDR3 runs to 14 residues. Trimming cost V 5 bases and J 3 bases, with 11 bases left between them. The CDR3 DNA is TGTGCCAGCAGTCGACAGGACGGCAAAAACATTCAGTACTTC. Encoded protein: CASSRQDGKNIQYF.

This clone is medium-sized in the sample. This chain links TRBV5-5 with TRBJ1-6; D remains ambiguous. V lost 0 bases, J lost 2 bases, and 6 bases lay in between. The CDR3 totals 15 residues. Germline V gene data show CDR1 as SGHKS and CDR2 as YYEKEE (reference sequence). CDR3 in amino acids: CASSLASAYNSPLHF. For the CDR3, the DNA is TGTGCCAGCAGCTTGGCCAGTGCCTATAATTCACCCCTCCACTTT.

The V and J genes are TRBV20-1 and TRBJ2-1; 8 bases agree with TRBD1. The trim removed 3 bases at V and 5 bases at J, leaving 6 bases unmatched. This CDR3 has 14 residues. CDR1 DFQATT and CDR2 SNEGSKA come from the germline V gene (reference sequence). The CDR3 spells CSASGQGIDNEQFF. The CDR3 coding sequence is TGCAGTGCTAGTGGACAGGGTATAGACAATGAGCAGTTCTTC.

The rearrangement joins TRBV9 to TRBJ2-5; D is uncertain. The germline gives CDR1 SGDLS, CDR2 YYNGEE. Trimming took off 2 bases at V and 5 bases at J, with 10 bases between the two ends. The CDR3 covers 13 residues. The CDR3 DNA reads as TGTGCCAGCAGCGTCGTAGAGAGGGAGACCCAGTACTTC. It is translated as CASSVVERETQYF.

V usage is TRBV4-1 and J usage is TRBJ2-5; 12 bases match TRBD2. J was trimmed by 2 bases and V by 3 bases; bases with no gene match: 13. Per germline, CDR1 MGHRA and CDR2 YSYEKL. The CDR3 extends over 19 amino acids. CDR3 residues: CASSHALAGGPAGQETQYF. The CDR3, as DNA: TGCGCCAGCAGCCATGCACTAGCGGGGGGCCCGGCGGGGCAAGAGACCCAGTACTTC.

The rearrangement links TRBV5-1 to TRBJ2-1; 15 bases agree with TRBD2. V lost 4 bases, J lost 8 bases, and 7 bases stayed unmatched. The germline gives CDR1 SGHRS, CDR2 YFSETQ. The length of the CDR3 is 16 residues. This chain's CDR3 is CASSLRTSGGADEQFF. As DNA, the CDR3 is TGCGCCAGCAGCCTAAGGACTAGCGGGGGGGCTGATGAGCAGTTCTTC. The whole variable domain, remainder taken from reference TRBV5-1 and TRBJ2-1, is KAGVTQTPRYLIKTRGQQVTLSCSPISGHRSVSWYQQTPGQGLQFLFEYFSETQRNKGNFPGRFSGRQFSNSRSEMNVSTLELGDSALYLCASSLRTSGGADEQFFGPGTRLTVL.

The chain couples TRBV18 to TRBJ1-1; D is undetermined. There are 13 residues in the CDR3. The ends were cut back, 5 bases at V and 4 bases at J, with 11 bases in the middle. CDR1 is KGHSH and CDR2 is LQKENI in the germline V gene. The CDR3 here is CASSGGLATEAFF. DNA for the CDR3: TGTGCCAGCTCAGGAGGGTTGGCCACTGAAGCTTTCTTT. Using reference TRBV18 and TRBJ1-1 for the parts outside the CDR3, the full variable domain is NAGVMQNPRHLVRRRGQEARLRCSPMKGHSHVYWYRQLPEEGLKFMVYLQKENIIDESGMPKERFSAEFPKEGPSILRIQQVVRGDSAAYFCASSGGLATEAFFGQGTRLTVV.

This chain uses TRBV7-3 with TRBJ1-6; TRBD1 matches at 8 bases. The CDR3 has 15 amino acids. Germline-derived CDR1 and CDR2 are SGHTA and FQGTGA. V shed 3 bases and J 5 bases; nucleotides not matched to a gene: 3. CDR3 loop: CASSFDRGNNSPLHF. DNA for the CDR3: TGTGCCAGCAGCTTCGACAGGGGCAATAATTCACCCCTCCACTTT.

CDR3 sequence (DNA): TGTGCCAGCATCGCGGACTATGGCTACACCTTC. This codes for CASIADYGYTF. V usage is TRBV28 and J usage is TRBJ1-2; no definite D call. Germline values: CDR1 MDHEN, CDR2 SYDVKM. V lost 7 bases and J lost 3, with 6 bases in between. The CDR3 is made up of 11 amino acids.

The chain's CDR3 is CASSRDRSSYEQYF. DNA of the CDR3: TGTGCCAGCAGCCGGGACAGGTCGTCCTACGAGCAGTACTTC. The rearrangement uses TRBV11-2 and TRBJ2-7; 8 bases are a match to TRBD1. This CDR3 has 14 residues. The germline V gene encodes CDR1 SGHAT and CDR2 FQNNGV. The V segment lost 5 bases and the J segment 1 base; nucleotides outside the gene matches: 4.

This rearrangement joins TRBV2 to TRBJ1-2; TRBD1 agrees at 7 bases. Per germline, CDR1 SNHLY and CDR2 FYNNEI. Germline trimming cut 6 bases from V and 0 bases from J; bases unmatched to any gene: 4. This CDR3 contains 14 residues. CDR3 amino acids: CASRGQTANYGYTF. The CDR3 region has the DNA TGTGCCAGCAGGGGACAGACAGCTAACTATGGCTACACCTTC.

The V and J genes are TRBV11-3 and TRBJ2-1; weak D call: TRBD2 (6 bases). Trimming removed 3 bases at V and 5 bases at J, with 17 bases between. The CDR3 length is 16 residues. Germline V CDR1 and CDR2: SGHNT, YENEEA. CDR3 sequence: CASSLGLTGGNNEQFF. The CDR3 DNA reads TGTGCCAGCAGCTTGGGACTCACAGGAGGAAACAATGAGCAGTTCTTC.

V usage is TRBV2 and J usage is TRBJ2-7; 7 bases are a match to TRBD1. CDR1 and CDR2 (germline): SNHLY, FYNNEI. There are 14 residues in the CDR3. V was pared by 4 bases and J by 5 bases, with 8 bases of the junction left unmatched. In nucleotides, the CDR3 is TGTGCCAGCAGTGTCTTCGGGACAGAGGACGAGCAGTACTTC. Amino acids: CASSVFGTEDEQYF. Full variable domain (outside the CDR3, taken from reference TRBV2 and TRBJ2-7): EPEVTQTPSHQVTQMGQEVILRCVPISNHLYFYWYRQILGQKVEFLVSFYNNEISEKSEIFDDQFSVERPDGSNFTLKIRSTKLEDSAMYFCASSVFGTEDEQYFGPGTRLTVT.

The J gene is TRBJ2-7, the V gene TRBV28; maybe TRBD1 (6 bases). Trimming left V 5 bases short and J 5 bases short, with 10 bases between. The CDR3 consists of 12 residues. CDR1 and CDR2 (germline): MDHEN, SYDVKM. The CDR3 DNA reads TGTGCCAGCAGTCTTCGACAGGACGAGCAGTACTTC. This sequence encodes CASSLRQDEQYF. The whole variable domain, filled in from reference TRBV28 and TRBJ2-7, reads DVKVTQSSRYLVKRTGEKVFLECVQDMDHENMFWYRQDPGLGLRLIYFSYDVKMKEKGDIPEGYSVSREKKERFSLILESASTNQTSMYLCASSLRQDEQYFGPGTRLTVT.

The CDR3 loop reads CASSSNRAVDEKLFF. CDR3 in DNA: TGTGCCAGCAGCTCGAACAGGGCCGTGGATGAAAAACTGTTTTTT. This chain links TRBV5-4 with TRBJ1-4, with TRBD1 as a possible D gene (6 bases). The germline V and J ends were trimmed by 3 bases and 6 bases, with 15 bases remaining between them. This CDR3 spans 15 amino acids. Germline V gene data show CDR1 as SGHNT and CDR2 as YYREEE (reference sequence).

The chain is built from TRBV2 and TRBJ1-1; D is unresolved. The V gene's germline CDR1 is SNHLY and CDR2 FYNNEI. This CDR3 has 14 amino acids. V dropped 5 bases and J dropped 0 bases, with 10 bases sitting between them. The CDR3 DNA is TGTGCCAGCAGTCTCGGGAACATGAACACTGAAGCTTTCTTT. This gives the protein CASSLGNMNTEAFF.